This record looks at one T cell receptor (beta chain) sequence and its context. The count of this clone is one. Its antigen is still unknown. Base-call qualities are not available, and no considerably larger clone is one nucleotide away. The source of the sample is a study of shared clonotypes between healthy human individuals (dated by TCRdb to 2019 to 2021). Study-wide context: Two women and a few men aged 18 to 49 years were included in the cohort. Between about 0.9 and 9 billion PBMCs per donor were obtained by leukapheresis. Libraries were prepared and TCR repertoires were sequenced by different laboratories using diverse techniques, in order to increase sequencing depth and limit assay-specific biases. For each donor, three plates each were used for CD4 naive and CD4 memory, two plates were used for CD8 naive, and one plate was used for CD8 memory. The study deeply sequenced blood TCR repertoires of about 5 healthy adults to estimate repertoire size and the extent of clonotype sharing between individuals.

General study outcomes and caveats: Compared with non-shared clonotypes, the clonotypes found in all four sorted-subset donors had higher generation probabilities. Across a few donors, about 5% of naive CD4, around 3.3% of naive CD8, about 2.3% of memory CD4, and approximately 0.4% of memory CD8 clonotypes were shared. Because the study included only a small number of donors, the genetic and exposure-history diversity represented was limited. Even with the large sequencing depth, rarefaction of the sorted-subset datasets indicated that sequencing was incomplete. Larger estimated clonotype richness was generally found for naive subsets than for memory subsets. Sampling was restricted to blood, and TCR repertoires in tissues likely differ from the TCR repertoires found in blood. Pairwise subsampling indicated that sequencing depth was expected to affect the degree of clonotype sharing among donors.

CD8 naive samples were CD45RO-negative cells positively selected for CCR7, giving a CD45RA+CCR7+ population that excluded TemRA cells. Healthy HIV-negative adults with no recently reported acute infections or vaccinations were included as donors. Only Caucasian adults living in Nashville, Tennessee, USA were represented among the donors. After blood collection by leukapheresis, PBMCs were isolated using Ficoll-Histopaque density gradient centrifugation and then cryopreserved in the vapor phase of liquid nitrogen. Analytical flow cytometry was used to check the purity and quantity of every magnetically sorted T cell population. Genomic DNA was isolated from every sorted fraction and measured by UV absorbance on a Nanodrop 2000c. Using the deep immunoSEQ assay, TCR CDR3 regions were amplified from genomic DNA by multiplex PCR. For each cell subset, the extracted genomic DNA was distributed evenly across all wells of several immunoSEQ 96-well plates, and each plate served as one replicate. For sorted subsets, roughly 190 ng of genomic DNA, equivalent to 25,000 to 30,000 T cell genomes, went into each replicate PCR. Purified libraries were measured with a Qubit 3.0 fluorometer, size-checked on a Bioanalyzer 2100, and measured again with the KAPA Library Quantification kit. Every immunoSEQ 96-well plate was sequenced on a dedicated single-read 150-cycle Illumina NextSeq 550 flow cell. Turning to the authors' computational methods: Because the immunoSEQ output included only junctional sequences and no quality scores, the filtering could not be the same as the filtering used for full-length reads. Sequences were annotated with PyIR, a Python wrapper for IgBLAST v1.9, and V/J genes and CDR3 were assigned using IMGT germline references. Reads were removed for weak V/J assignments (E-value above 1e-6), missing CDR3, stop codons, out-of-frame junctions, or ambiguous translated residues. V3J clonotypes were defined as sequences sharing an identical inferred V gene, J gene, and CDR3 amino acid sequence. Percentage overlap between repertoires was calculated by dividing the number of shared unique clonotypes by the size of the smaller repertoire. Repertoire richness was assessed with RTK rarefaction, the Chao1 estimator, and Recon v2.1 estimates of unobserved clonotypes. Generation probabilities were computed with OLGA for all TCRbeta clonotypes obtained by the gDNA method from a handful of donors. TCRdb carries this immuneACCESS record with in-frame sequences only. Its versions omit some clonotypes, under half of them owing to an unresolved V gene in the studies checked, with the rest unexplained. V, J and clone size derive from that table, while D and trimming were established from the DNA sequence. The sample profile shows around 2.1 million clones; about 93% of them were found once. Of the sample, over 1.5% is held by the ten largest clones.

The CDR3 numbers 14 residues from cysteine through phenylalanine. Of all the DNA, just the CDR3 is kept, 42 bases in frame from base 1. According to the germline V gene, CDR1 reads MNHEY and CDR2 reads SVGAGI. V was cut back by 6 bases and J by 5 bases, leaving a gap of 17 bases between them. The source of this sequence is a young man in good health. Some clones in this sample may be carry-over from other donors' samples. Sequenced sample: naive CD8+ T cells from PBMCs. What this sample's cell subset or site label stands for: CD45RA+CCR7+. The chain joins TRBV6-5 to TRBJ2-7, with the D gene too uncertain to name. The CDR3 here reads CASSRPPTFHEQYF. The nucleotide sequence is TGTGCCAGCAGCAGACCTCCCACATTTCACGAGCAGTACTTC.